This TCR beta chain was profiled in a study of CXCR3-negative and CXCR3-positive naive CD8 T cells. Study conclusions and caveats: Comparison of naive cells showed more hydrophobic TRB CDR3s in CXCR3-positive than in CXCR3-negative naive cells. Memory cells diverged, while naive CXCR3-positive and CXCR3-negative cells had similar TRBV-TRBJ usage.

Researchers prepared the TRB cDNA libraries using 5' RACE with UMI labels. TCRdb re-called the 5' RACE reads; one entry per CDR3 protein, DNA not given. The ten top clones account for roughly 1.6%, within a sample of some 39,000 distinct CDR3 sequences. Concerning this clonotype itself: Its antigen is still unknown.

The clonotype comes from a human donor in good health. Some clones in this sample may be carry-over from other donors' samples. Sequencing used naive CXCR3- CD8+ T cells from blood. The subset denotes: CD45RO-CCR7+CD27+CD95- naive CD8+ T cells lacking CXCR3 (TNR3-).

CDR3 loop: CASSPPSRTDTQYF. J is TRBJ2-3 and V is TRBV7-9. The CDR3 runs to 14 residues. Germline V gives CDR1 SEHNR, CDR2 FQNEAQ (reference sequence).